The rows below give T cell receptor beta chains drawn from one sample of a study of Ad26.COV2.S vaccination and SARS-CoV-2 variants. TCRdb keeps only in-frame clones here, not all; method: immunoSEQ multiplex PCR. In the table there are about 450,000 clones, 80% to 90% of which are singletons. This material consisted of peripheral blood, taken in a trial of Ad26.COV2.S vaccine versus placebo. These TCRs come from a person between 18 and 60 years old who received the Ad26.COV2.S COVID-19 vaccine or a placebo. Each CDR3 is given with its conserved first and last residue. D genes are given only for firm matches.

d_call: NA
j_call: TRBJ2-2
v_call: TRBV15
cdr3_aa: CATSRVGYTGELFF

d_call: TRBD1
j_call: TRBJ1-5
v_call: TRBV30
cdr3_aa: CAWSTPGTGISQPQHF

d_call: NA
j_call: TRBJ1-1
v_call: TRBV28
cdr3_aa: CASSLPPVGTEAFF

d_call: TRBD1
j_call: TRBJ1-2
v_call: TRBV6-5
cdr3_aa: CASSYSRGGNRGGYTF

d_call: NA
j_call: TRBJ2-1
v_call: TRBV5-1
cdr3_aa: CASSSDSGSYNEQFF

d_call: TRBD1
j_call: TRBJ1-5
v_call: TRBV18
cdr3_aa: CASSSTGVDQPQHF

d_call: TRBD1
j_call: TRBJ2-7
v_call: TRBV13
cdr3_aa: CASSFTFRGPYEQYF

d_call: NA
j_call: TRBJ2-7
v_call: TRBV3-1/TRBV3-2
cdr3_aa: CASSQFIRGSYEQYF

d_call: NA
j_call: TRBJ1-1
v_call: TRBV7-9
cdr3_aa: CASSLYPQALAFF

d_call: NA
j_call: TRBJ2-3
v_call: TRBV5-1
cdr3_aa: CASRGWDPTDTQYF

d_call: NA
j_call: TRBJ2-5
v_call: TRBV29-1
cdr3_aa: CSVTRDFLGTQYF

d_call: TRBD1
j_call: TRBJ1-1
v_call: TRBV19
cdr3_aa: CASRRQGVRTEAFF

d_call: NA
j_call: TRBJ1-4
v_call: TRBV7-9
cdr3_aa: CASSLDFGAYNEKLFF

d_call: NA
j_call: TRBJ1-4
v_call: TRBV3-1/TRBV3-2
cdr3_aa: CASSQDIGRPEKLFF

d_call: NA
j_call: TRBJ1-1
v_call: TRBV11-2
cdr3_aa: CASSSPPMNTEAFF

d_call: TRBD1
j_call: TRBJ1-2
v_call: TRBV28
cdr3_aa: CASGTAIYGYTF

d_call: NA
j_call: TRBJ1-3
v_call: TRBV5-1
cdr3_aa: CASAPHKSSGNTIYF

d_call: NA
j_call: TRBJ1-1
v_call: TRBV28
cdr3_aa: CASSFEESEAFF

d_call: NA
j_call: TRBJ1-3
v_call: TRBV18
cdr3_aa: CASSPGQGIGYTIYF

d_call: TRBD2
j_call: TRBJ2-3
v_call: TRBV5-1
cdr3_aa: CASSQGLAGTDTQYF

d_call: NA
j_call: TRBJ1-2
v_call: TRBV19
cdr3_aa: CASSPEVGALGGYTF

d_call: NA
j_call: TRBJ2-5
v_call: TRBV5-1
cdr3_aa: CASSLFPGLPKETQYF

d_call: TRBD1
j_call: TRBJ1-2
v_call: TRBV5-5
cdr3_aa: CASSLVDRGRYGYTF

d_call: NA
j_call: TRBJ1-5
v_call: TRBV7-6
cdr3_aa: CASSLDAGGRYQPQHF

d_call: TRBD2
j_call: TRBJ2-5
v_call: TRBV28
cdr3_aa: CASRLAVVGETQYF

d_call: TRBD1
j_call: TRBJ1-2
v_call: TRBV5-1
cdr3_aa: CASSFNPGQGASGYTF

d_call: NA
j_call: TRBJ2-7
v_call: TRBV28
cdr3_aa: CASSWGHPYEQYF

d_call: TRBD2
j_call: TRBJ2-2
v_call: TRBV7-8
cdr3_aa: CASSLVGGGAPGELFF

d_call: NA
j_call: TRBJ2-3
v_call: TRBV2
cdr3_aa: CASSPGGTDTQYF

d_call: TRBD1
j_call: TRBJ2-7
v_call: TRBV3-1/TRBV3-2
cdr3_aa: CASSPGQGYEQYF

d_call: TRBD2
j_call: TRBJ2-3
v_call: TRBV27
cdr3_aa: CASSFDSGRGTSTDTQYF

d_call: NA
j_call: TRBJ1-1
v_call: TRBV19
cdr3_aa: CASSPTPRRTEAFF

d_call: NA
j_call: TRBJ1-4
v_call: TRBV3-1/TRBV3-2
cdr3_aa: CASSQARRVKLFF

d_call: NA
j_call: TRBJ1-1
v_call: TRBV25-1
cdr3_aa: CASSEVGDVNEAFF

d_call: NA
j_call: TRBJ1-2
v_call: TRBV5-1
cdr3_aa: CASSSGQTPYTF

d_call: TRBD1
j_call: TRBJ2-5
v_call: TRBV19
cdr3_aa: CASRRQGQKETQYF

d_call: NA
j_call: TRBJ2-5
v_call: TRBV9
cdr3_aa: CASSPRLGETQYF

d_call: NA
j_call: TRBJ2-1
v_call: TRBV19
cdr3_aa: CASTPTRHSYNEQFF

d_call: TRBD1
j_call: TRBJ1-2
v_call: TRBV18
cdr3_aa: CASSPPISGTGGYGYTF

d_call: NA
j_call: TRBJ1-4
v_call: TRBV14
cdr3_aa: CASSQDLGLGEKLFF

d_call: NA
j_call: TRBJ2-1
v_call: TRBV7-9
cdr3_aa: CASSLEVGTGAFF